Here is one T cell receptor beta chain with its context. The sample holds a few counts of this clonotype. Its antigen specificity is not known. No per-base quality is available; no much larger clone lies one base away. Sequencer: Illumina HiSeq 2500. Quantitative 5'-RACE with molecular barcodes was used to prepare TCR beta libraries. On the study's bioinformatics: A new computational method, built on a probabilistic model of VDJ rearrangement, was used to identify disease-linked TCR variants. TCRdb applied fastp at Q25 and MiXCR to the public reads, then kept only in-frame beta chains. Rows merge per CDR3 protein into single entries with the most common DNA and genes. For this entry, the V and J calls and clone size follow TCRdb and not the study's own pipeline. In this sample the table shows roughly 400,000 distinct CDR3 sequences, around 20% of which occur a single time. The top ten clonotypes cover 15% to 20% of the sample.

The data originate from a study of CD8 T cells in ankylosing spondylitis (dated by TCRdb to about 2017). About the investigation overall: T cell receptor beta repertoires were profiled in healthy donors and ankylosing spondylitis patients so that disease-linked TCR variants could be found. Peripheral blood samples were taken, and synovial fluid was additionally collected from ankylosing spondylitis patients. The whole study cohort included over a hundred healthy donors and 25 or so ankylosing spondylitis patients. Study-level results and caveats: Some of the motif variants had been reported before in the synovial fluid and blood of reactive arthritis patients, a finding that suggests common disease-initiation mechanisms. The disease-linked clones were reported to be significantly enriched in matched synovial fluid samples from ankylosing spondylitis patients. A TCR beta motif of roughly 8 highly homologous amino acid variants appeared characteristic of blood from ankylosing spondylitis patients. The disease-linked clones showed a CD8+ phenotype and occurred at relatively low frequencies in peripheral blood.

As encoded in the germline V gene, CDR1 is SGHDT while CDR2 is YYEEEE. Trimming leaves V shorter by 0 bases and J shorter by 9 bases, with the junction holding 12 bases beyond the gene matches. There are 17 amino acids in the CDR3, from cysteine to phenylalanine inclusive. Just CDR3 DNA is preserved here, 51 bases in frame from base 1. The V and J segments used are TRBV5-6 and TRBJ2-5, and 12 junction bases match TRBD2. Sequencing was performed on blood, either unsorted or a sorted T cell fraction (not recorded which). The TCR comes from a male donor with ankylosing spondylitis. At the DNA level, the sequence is TGTGCCAGCAGCTTGGAAGTCCTAGCGGGAGGGCCCAGTCCCCAGTACTTC. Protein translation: CASSLEVLAGGPSPQYF.